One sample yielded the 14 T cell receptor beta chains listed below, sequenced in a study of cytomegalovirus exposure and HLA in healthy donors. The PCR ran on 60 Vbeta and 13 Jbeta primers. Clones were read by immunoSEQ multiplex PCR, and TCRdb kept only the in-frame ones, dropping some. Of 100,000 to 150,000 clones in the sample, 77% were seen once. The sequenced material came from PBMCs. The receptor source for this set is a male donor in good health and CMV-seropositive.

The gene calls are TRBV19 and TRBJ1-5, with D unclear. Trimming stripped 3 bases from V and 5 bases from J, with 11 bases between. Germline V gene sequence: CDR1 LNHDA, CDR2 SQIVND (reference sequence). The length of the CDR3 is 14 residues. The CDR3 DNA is TGTGCCAGTAGTATGAGAGGGTGGCATCAGCCCCAGCATTTT. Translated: CASSMRGWHQPQHF.

The CDR3, as DNA: TGTGCCAGCAGTTACGGACTGGGGACTTCAGATACGCAGTATTTT. Encoded protein: CASSYGLGTSDTQYF. The chain uses TRBV6-5 and TRBJ2-3; D may be TRBD2 (6 bases). Per germline, CDR1 MNHEY and CDR2 SVGAGI. Trimming removed 2 bases from V and 4 bases from J, with 13 bases in between. The CDR3 covers 15 residues.

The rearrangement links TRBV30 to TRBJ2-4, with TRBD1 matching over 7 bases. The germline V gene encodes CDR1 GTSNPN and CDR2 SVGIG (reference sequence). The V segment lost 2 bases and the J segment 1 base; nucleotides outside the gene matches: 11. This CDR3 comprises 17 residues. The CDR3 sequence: CAWSPLRGPSAKNIQYF. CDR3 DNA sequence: TGTGCCTGGAGTCCCCTAAGGGGGCCCAGCGCCAAAAACATTCAGTACTTC.

The CDR3 nucleotides are TGCGCCAGCAGCCCGGGAGGGGTGGGAGGACAAGAGACCCAGTACTTC. Protein sequence: CASSPGGVGGQETQYF. The chain recombines TRBV5-1 with TRBJ2-5; TRBD2 matches 8 bases. CDR3 length equals 16 residues. From germline, CDR1 is SGHRS and CDR2 YFSETQ. V lost 4 bases, J lost 2 bases, and 10 bases stayed unmatched.

The CDR3 is CASSPRSGGDTGELFF. The CDR3 coding sequence is TGTGCCAGCTCACCGCGATCAGGGGGCGACACCGGGGAGCTGTTTTTT. The J gene is TRBJ2-2, the V gene TRBV18; 8 bases agree with TRBD1. The CDR3 spans 16 residues. V gave up 3 bases and J gave up 3 bases; unmatched junction bases: 6. Germline V lookup: CDR1 KGHSH, CDR2 LQKENI.

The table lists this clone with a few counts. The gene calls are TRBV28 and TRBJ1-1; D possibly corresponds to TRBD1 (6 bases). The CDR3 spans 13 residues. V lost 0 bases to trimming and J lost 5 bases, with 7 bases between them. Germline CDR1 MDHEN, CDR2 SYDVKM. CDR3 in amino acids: CASSLWQGTEAFF. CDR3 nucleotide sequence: TGTGCCAGCAGTTTATGGCAGGGGACTGAAGCTTTCTTT.

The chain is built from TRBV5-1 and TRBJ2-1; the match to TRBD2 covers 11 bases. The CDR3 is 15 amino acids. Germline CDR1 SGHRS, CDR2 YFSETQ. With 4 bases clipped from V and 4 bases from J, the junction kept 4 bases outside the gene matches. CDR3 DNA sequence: TGCGCCAGCAGCGTCCTAGCGGGGGGTTACAATGAGCAGTTCTTC. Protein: CASSVLAGGYNEQFF.

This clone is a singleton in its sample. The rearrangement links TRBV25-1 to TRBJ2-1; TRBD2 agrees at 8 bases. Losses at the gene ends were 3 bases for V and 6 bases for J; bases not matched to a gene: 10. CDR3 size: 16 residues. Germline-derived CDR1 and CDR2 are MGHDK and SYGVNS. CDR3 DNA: TGTGCCAGCAGTGACCTTGCGGGACTAGGGTTCAATGAGCAGTTCTTC. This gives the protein CASSDLAGLGFNEQFF. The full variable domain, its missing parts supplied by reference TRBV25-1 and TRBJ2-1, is EADIYQTPRYLVIGTGKKITLECSQTMGHDKMYWYQQDPGMELHLIHYSYGVNSTEKGDLSSESTVSRIRTEHFPLTLESARPSHTSQYLCASSDLAGLGFNEQFFGPGTRLTVL.

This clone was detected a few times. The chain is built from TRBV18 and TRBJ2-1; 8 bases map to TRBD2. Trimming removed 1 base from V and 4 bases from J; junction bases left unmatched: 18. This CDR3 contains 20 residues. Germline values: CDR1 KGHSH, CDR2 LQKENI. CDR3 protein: CASSPLPGLESGSTYNEQFF. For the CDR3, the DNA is TGTGCCAGCTCACCACTCCCGGGGTTAGAGAGCGGGAGTACGTACAATGAGCAGTTCTTC.

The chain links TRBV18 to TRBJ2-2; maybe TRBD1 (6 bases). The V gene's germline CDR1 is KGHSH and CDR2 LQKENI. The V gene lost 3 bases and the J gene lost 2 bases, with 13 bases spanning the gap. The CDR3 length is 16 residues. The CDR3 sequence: CASSPLRTANTGELFF. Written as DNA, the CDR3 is TGTGCCAGCTCACCGCTGAGGACAGCAAACACCGGGGAGCTGTTTTTT.

The CDR3 spells CATNEGTSYFNEQFF. The CDR3 DNA reads TGTGCCACCAATGAAGGGACTAGCTATTTCAATGAGCAGTTCTTC. The chain couples TRBV19 to TRBJ2-1; 9 bases agree with TRBD2. The CDR3 extends over 15 amino acids. Trimming at V came to 10 bases and at J to 6 bases, leaving 13 bases not matched to a gene. In germline, CDR1 is LNHDA, CDR2 SQIVND (reference sequence).

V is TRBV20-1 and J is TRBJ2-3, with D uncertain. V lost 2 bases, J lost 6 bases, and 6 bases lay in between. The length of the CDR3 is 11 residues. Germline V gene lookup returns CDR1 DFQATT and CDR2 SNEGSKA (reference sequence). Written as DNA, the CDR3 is TGCAGTGCTAGATATCCGGATACGCAGTATTTT. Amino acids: CSARYPDTQYF.

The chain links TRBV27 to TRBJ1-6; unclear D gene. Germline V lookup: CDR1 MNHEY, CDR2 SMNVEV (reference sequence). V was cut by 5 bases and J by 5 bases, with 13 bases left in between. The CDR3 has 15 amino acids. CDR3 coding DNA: TGTGCCAGCAGTCCCACGACGGGGAATAATTCACCCCTCCACTTT. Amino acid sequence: CASSPTTGNNSPLHF.

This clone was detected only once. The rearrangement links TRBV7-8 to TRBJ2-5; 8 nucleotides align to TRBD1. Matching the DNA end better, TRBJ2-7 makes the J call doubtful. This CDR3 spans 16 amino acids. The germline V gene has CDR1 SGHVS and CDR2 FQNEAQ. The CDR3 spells CASSLGGQGAPYEQYF. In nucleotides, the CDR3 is TGTGCCAGCAGCTTAGGCGGACAGGGAGCCCCCTACGAGCAGTACTTC.